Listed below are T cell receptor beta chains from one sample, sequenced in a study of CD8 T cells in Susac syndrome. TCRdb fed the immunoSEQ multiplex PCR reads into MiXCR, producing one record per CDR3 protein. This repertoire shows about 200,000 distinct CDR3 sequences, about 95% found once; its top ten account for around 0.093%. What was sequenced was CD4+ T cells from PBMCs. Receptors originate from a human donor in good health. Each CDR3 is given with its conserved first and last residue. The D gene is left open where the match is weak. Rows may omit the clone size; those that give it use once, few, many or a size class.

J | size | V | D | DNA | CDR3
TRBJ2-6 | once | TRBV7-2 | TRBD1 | TGTGCCAGCAGCTTATATGCCGGGACAGTGATCTCTGGGGCCAACGTCCTGACTTTC | CASSLYAGTVISGANVLTF
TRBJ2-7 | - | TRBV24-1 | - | TGTGCCACCAATGGGTCCGACAACGAGCAGTACTTC | CATNGSDNEQYF
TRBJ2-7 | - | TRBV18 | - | TGTGCCAGCTCACCAGGGTTCGGCGAGCAGTACTTC | CASSPGFGEQYF
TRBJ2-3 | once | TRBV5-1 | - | TGCGCCAGCAGCTTTACCCAATTCAGGGATACGCAGTATTTT | CASSFTQFRDTQYF
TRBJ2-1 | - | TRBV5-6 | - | TGTGCCAGCAGCTTCTCTGGCAGACAACAGTTCTTC | CASSFSGRQQFF
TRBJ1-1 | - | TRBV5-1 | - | TGCGCCAGCAACCTTGGGATGAGCACTGAAGCTTTCTTT | CASNLGMSTEAFF
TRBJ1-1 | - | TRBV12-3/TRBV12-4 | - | TGTGCCAGCGCCCCGATAGGAGGGAACACTGAAGCTTTCTTT | CASAPIGGNTEAFF
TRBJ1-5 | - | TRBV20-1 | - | TGCAGTGCTAGAGATCGGCTCAGGGGTATCTTCAGTAGCAATCAGCCCCAGCATTTT | CSARDRLRGIFSSNQPQHF
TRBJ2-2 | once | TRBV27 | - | TGTGCCAGCAGTTCTCTGAGACGGTCGAACAGCAACACCGGGGAGCTGTTTTTT | CASSSLRRSNSNTGELFF
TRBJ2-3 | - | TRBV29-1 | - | TGCAGCGTTGAGGGCCTACAAGCTTCGGATCCGCAGTATTTT | CSVEGLQASDPQYF
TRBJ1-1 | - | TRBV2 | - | TGTGCCAGCAGGGCTCCGAACACTGAAGCTTTCTTT | CASRAPNTEAFF
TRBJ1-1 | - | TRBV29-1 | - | TGCAGCGTGACCGGGACACCGGGCGCTGAAGCTTTCTTT | CSVTGTPGAEAFF
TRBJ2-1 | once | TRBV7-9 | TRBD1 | TGTGCCAGCAGCCCCATATTTCCGGGACAGGGGGCGCTAGATGAGCAGTTCTTC | CASSPIFPGQGALDEQFF
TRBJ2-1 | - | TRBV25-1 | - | TGTGCCAGCAGTGACACGACTGAGGGGCCCTACAATGAGCAGTTCTTC | CASSDTTEGPYNEQFF
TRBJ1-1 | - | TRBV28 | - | TGTGCCAGCGCCTCGTACGGACGGAACACTGAAGCTTTCTTT | CASASYGRNTEAFF
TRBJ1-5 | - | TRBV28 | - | TGTGCCAGCACCCTCGACAGAGAGGATCAGCCCCAGCATTTT | CASTLDREDQPQHF
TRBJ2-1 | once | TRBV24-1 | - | TGTGCCACCAGTGAACTGGGGATGGCTGAGCAGTTCTTC | CATSELGMAEQFF
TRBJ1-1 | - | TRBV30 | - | TGTGCCTGGAGTCCAGACCCGACAGGTATCGACACTGAAGCTTTCTTT | CAWSPDPTGIDTEAFF
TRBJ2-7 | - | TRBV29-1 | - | TGCAGCGTTGGGTGGAGGGGCGGGTACGAGCAGTACTTC | CSVGWRGGYEQYF
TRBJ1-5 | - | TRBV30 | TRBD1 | TGTGCCTGGGACAGGGACAATCAGCCCCAGCATTTT | CAWDRDNQPQHF